The table lists the clone carrying this T cell receptor (beta chain) with a few counts. Its antigen remains unknown. All of the isolated RNA was reverse transcribed, so expressed TCRB transcripts were sequenced. Assay used: immunoSEQ multiplex PCR; TCRdb lists only in-frame clones, some missing. The sample records around 360,000 clones, around 12% being singletons. The sample belongs to a study of beta chain features in type 1 diabetes. The study's findings and limits: Moderate yet significant TCRB CDR3 shortening was seen in Type 1 diabetes patients in all four CD4+ subsets. In comparison with healthy donors, patients had naive, central memory and Treg TCRB repertoires that appeared more similar.

CDR3 length equals 11 residues. Trimming removed 6 bases at V and 8 bases at J, with 13 bases between. CDR1 is DFQATT, CDR2 SNEGSKA, per germline (reference sequence). Over 95% purity was reached by all sorted populations. The TCR was taken from a woman aged 18-30 years with type 1 diabetes. J is TRBJ1-2 and V is TRBV20-1, with D perhaps TRBD1 (6 bases). The sample consisted of naive CD4+ T cells from blood. Here the CDR3 reads CSADIGQGYTF. The CDR3 DNA follows: TGCAGTGCCGACATCGGACAGGGCTACACCTTC.